These 29 T cell receptor beta chains share one sample of origin, sequenced in a study of blood T cell repertoires in COVID-19 (dated by TCRdb to about 2020). Libraries were made using the immunoSEQ multiplex PCR assay. TCRdb re-hosts the immuneACCESS table, in-frame sequences only. Its copies lack some clones; in the studies checked, an unresolved V gene accounts for under half of them, and the cause for the rest is not known. The sample has some 400,000 clones on record, approximately 77% of them singletons. The top ten constitute roughly 1.2% of the sample. Specimen: peripheral blood. The receptors here all came from a human donor with acute or convalescent COVID-19. The donor label of this sample is uncertain.

The chain is built from TRBV11-2 and TRBJ1-3; 7 bases fit TRBD1. The CDR3 contains 16 residues. J was trimmed by 2 bases and V by 5 bases; bases with no gene match: 9. Germline CDR1 is SGHAT and CDR2 is FQNNGV. CDR3 sequence (DNA): TGTGCCAGCAGCAGAACGCAGGGGGGTACTGGAAACACCATATATTTT. This codes for CASSRTQGGTGNTIYF. Supplemented by reference TRBV11-2 and TRBJ1-3, the full variable domain reads EAGVAQSPRYKIIEKRQSVAFWCNPISGHATLYWYQQILGQGPKLLIQFQNNGVVDDSQLPKDRFSAERLKGVDSTLKIQPAKLEDSAVYLCASSRTQGGTGNTIYFGEGSWLTVV.

V and J are TRBV19 and TRBJ2-3, with D tentatively TRBD1 (8 bases). V was clipped by 5 bases and J by 6 bases, with 18 bases between them. Germline assignment: CDR1 LNHDA and CDR2 SQIVND (reference sequence). There are 15 residues in the CDR3. The chain's CDR3 is CASSSGTGLVDTQYF. In DNA, the CDR3 is TGTGCCAGTAGTTCCGGGACAGGACTAGTCGATACGCAGTATTTT.

This clone was recorded only once. The chain couples TRBV5-5 to TRBJ2-1; TRBD2 agrees at 10 bases. V was pared by 4 bases and J by 6 bases, with 13 bases of the junction left unmatched. CDR3 length equals 17 residues. The germline V gene encodes CDR1 SGHKS and CDR2 YYEKEE (reference sequence). CDR3 sequence reads: CASSRRSSSGSSNEQFF. In DNA, the CDR3 is TGTGCCAGCAGCCGACGCTCCTCTAGCGGGAGTAGCAATGAGCAGTTCTTC.

The chain is built from TRBV28 and TRBJ1-2, with D possibly TRBD1 on 5 matching bases. There are 15 residues in the CDR3. V was pared by 6 bases and J by 4 bases, with 18 bases between. Germline CDR1 and CDR2: MDHEN and SYDVKM. The CDR3 coding sequence is TGTGCCAGCAGGACAAGCGGGACGGATCGCTATGGCTACACCTTC. This codes for CASRTSGTDRYGYTF.

The J gene is TRBJ2-1, the V gene TRBV10-3; D uncertain. Trimming pared 0 bases from V and 7 bases from J, leaving 7 bases between. Germline CDR1 is ENHRY and CDR2 is SYGVKD. This CDR3 contains 13 residues. This CDR3 is CAISESLRNEQFF. The CDR3 DNA sequence: TGTGCCATCAGTGAGTCGTTGAGAAATGAGCAGTTCTTC.

The gene calls are TRBV6-5 and TRBJ1-1; unclear D gene. The CDR3 is made up of 14 amino acids. Per the germline V gene, CDR1 is MNHEY and CDR2 is SVGAGI. Trimming removed 4 bases at V and 5 bases at J, with 14 bases between. The CDR3: CASSSSRTGTEAFF. In nucleotides, the CDR3 is TGTGCCAGCAGTTCTTCTCGGACGGGGACTGAAGCTTTCTTT.

The J gene is TRBJ2-7, the V gene TRBV5-5; the D gene is possibly TRBD2 (6 bases). In germline, CDR1 is SGHKS, CDR2 YYEKEE (reference sequence). Trimming took 4 bases from V and 4 from J, leaving 18 bases between them. This CDR3 comprises 15 residues. As DNA, the CDR3 is TGTGCCAGCAGCCCAACGGGACTCGAGATATACGAGCAGTACTTC. The encoded protein is CASSPTGLEIYEQYF.

This sequence joins TRBV24-1 and TRBJ2-2; 7 positions match TRBD2. CDR1 and CDR2 (germline): KGHDR, SFDVKD. The trim removed 6 bases at V and 7 bases at J, leaving 16 bases unmatched. The CDR3 runs to 17 residues. The CDR3 coding sequence is TGTGCCACCAGTACTTTATCTTTGGGGGGAGGGGACGGGGAGCTGTTTTTT. Translating it yields CATSTLSLGGGDGELFF.

This chain uses TRBV6-5 with TRBJ2-7; TRBD2 matches at 9 bases. The germline V gene encodes CDR1 MNHEY and CDR2 SVGAGI. The CDR3 spans 14 residues. Trimming removed 5 bases from V and 2 bases from J; junction bases left unmatched: 4. CDR3 region: CASSTAGGPYEQYF. In DNA form, the CDR3 reads TGTGCCAGCAGTACCGCGGGGGGGCCCTACGAGCAGTACTTC.

V and J are TRBV9 and TRBJ2-5, with 11 bases matching TRBD2. After removal of 0 bases from V and 3 bases from J, the junction contained 10 bases not matched to a gene. There are 18 residues in the CDR3. Germline CDR1 and CDR2: SGDLS and YYNGEE. The CDR3 nucleotides are TGTGCCAGCAGCGTAGCTGGTTCACTAGCGGGGGTAAAAGAGACCCAGTACTTC. This encodes CASSVAGSLAGVKETQYF.

The chain joins TRBV5-4 to TRBJ1-2; 9 positions match TRBD1. Germline values: CDR1 SGHNT, CDR2 YYREEE (reference sequence). J was trimmed by 8 bases and V by 3 bases; bases with no gene match: 5. The length of the CDR3 is 13 residues. CDR3 residues: CASSSGTGQGYTF. As DNA, the CDR3 is TGTGCCAGCAGCTCAGGGACAGGGCAAGGCTACACCTTC.

This chain connects TRBV12-5 to TRBJ1-1; D unclear. In germline, CDR1 is LGHNT, CDR2 FRNRAP. V dropped 1 base and J dropped 4 bases, with 10 bases sitting between them. The CDR3 runs 14 residues. The chain's CDR3 is CASGLGGAGTEAFF. In DNA, the CDR3 is TGTGCTAGTGGTTTGGGAGGTGCGGGCACTGAAGCTTTCTTT.

This chain links TRBV19 with TRBJ2-1, with 7 bases aligning to TRBD2. This CDR3 has 16 residues. From germline, CDR1 is LNHDA and CDR2 SQIVND (reference sequence). V dropped 3 bases and J dropped 4; count of bases not matched to a gene: 9. CDR3 residues: CASSMASQRGYNEQFF. The CDR3 DNA reads as TGTGCCAGTAGTATGGCCAGTCAGCGGGGATACAATGAGCAGTTCTTC. The complete variable domain, with remaining parts taken from reference TRBV19 and TRBJ2-1, reads DGGITQSPKYLFRKEGQNVTLSCEQNLNHDAMYWYRQDPGQGLRLIYYSQIVNDFQKGDIAEGYSVSREKKESFPLTVTSAQKNPTAFYLCASSMASQRGYNEQFFGPGTRLTVL.

The chain joins TRBV5-1 to TRBJ1-1, with D perhaps matching TRBD1 (5 bases). Trimming took off 2 bases at V and 4 bases at J, with 18 bases between the two ends. This CDR3 is 16 amino acids long. CDR1 and CDR2 from the germline V gene are SGHRS and YFSETQ. The CDR3 spells CASSFFPGGGVTEAFF. The CDR3 DNA is TGCGCCAGCAGCTTCTTCCCGGGGGGTGGGGTCACTGAAGCTTTCTTT. Full variable domain (remainder filled in from reference TRBV5-1 and TRBJ1-1): KAGVTQTPRYLIKTRGQQVTLSCSPISGHRSVSWYQQTPGQGLQFLFEYFSETQRNKGNFPGRFSGRQFSNSRSEMNVSTLELGDSALYLCASSFFPGGGVTEAFFGQGTRLTVV.

The gene calls are TRBV7-7 and TRBJ2-5; 11 nucleotides agree with TRBD2. V shed 5 bases, J shed 5 bases, and the junction held 7 bases outside the gene matches. The CDR3 runs to 15 residues. The germline V gene has CDR1 SSHAT and CDR2 FNYEAQ (reference sequence). CDR3 in DNA: TGTGCCAGCAGCGTTAGCGGGGGGGCCGGGGAGACCCAGTACTTC. Its protein product is CASSVSGGAGETQYF.

The chain links TRBV27 to TRBJ2-1; 7 nucleotides agree with TRBD2. The CDR3 is 14 amino acids. The germline CDR1 and CDR2 sequences are MNHEY and SMNVEV (reference sequence). Trimming took 5 bases from V and 6 from J; bases not matched to a gene: 7. CDR3 coding DNA: TGTGCCAGCAGTCCACGACTAGCCGTCAATGAGCAGTTCTTC. This encodes CASSPRLAVNEQFF.

The chain recombines TRBV19 with TRBJ1-1; D perhaps matches TRBD1 (5 bases). CDR1 and CDR2 from the germline V gene are LNHDA and SQIVND (reference sequence). This CDR3 has 14 amino acids. V was clipped by 4 bases and J by 4 bases, with 13 bases between them. The CDR3 region has the DNA TGTGCCAGTAGTAGGGGACTCTCGGGCACTGAAGCTTTCTTT. This translates into CASSRGLSGTEAFF.

The chain recombines TRBV25-1 with TRBJ2-2, with a weak D call TRBD1 (6 bases). V lost 9 bases and J 7 bases, leaving 12 bases between the germline ends. The CDR3 loop spans 12 amino acids. Germline V CDR1 and CDR2: MGHDK, SYGVNS. In DNA, the CDR3 is TGTGCCAGTAGAGGACAGTTCGGGGAGCTGTTTTTT. Amino acids: CASRGQFGELFF.

The chain joins TRBV25-1 to TRBJ1-2, with 7 bases matching TRBD1. The V segment lost 6 bases and the J segment 5 bases; nucleotides outside the gene matches: 6. Looked up from germline, CDR1 is MGHDK and CDR2 is SYGVNS. CDR3 size: 13 residues. The CDR3 nucleotides read TGTGCCAGCAGGAGGGGACAGACTTATGGCTACACCTTC. It codes for CASRRGQTYGYTF.

The J gene is TRBJ2-5, the V gene TRBV4-2; TRBD2 aligns across 8 bases. J lost 5 bases, V lost 3 bases, and 5 bases had no gene match. The germline V gene has CDR1 LGHNA and CDR2 YNFKEQ. The CDR3 has 14 amino acids. For the CDR3, the DNA is TGTGCCAGCAGCCAGGCGGGGGGTTTTGAGACCCAGTACTTC. Amino acid sequence: CASSQAGGFETQYF.

The chain couples TRBV5-1 to TRBJ1-2; D is ambiguous. V was cut by 0 bases and J by 4 bases, with 13 bases left in between. The CDR3 has 15 residues. The germline CDR1 and CDR2 sequences are SGHRS and YFSETQ. The CDR3 protein is CASSLEAGSTYGYTF. The CDR3 DNA is TGCGCCAGCAGCTTGGAGGCGGGGTCTACCTATGGCTACACCTTC.

V and J are TRBV19 and TRBJ2-6; 7 bases map to TRBD1. V dropped 7 bases and J dropped 0; count of bases not matched to a gene: 6. Germline CDR1 reads LNHDA; CDR2 reads SQIVND (reference sequence). CDR3 length: 16 residues. CDR3 sequence: CASTKGTASGANVLTF. The CDR3, as DNA: TGTGCCAGTACCAAAGGGACAGCCTCTGGGGCCAACGTCCTGACTTTC.

This clone was recorded once. Other DNA sequences in the sample encode the same CDR3. The chain links TRBV5-1 to TRBJ2-3; the D gene is possibly TRBD1 (6 bases). V dropped 0 bases and J dropped 1 base, with 6 bases sitting between them. The CDR3 length is 14 residues. CDR1 is SGHRS, CDR2 YFSETQ, per germline. The CDR3: CASSLDRGTDTQYF. In DNA, the CDR3 is TGCGCCAGCAGCTTGGACAGGGGCACAGATACGCAGTATTTT.

The V call is TRBV2, the J call TRBJ1-2; D is uncertain. The CDR3 consists of 14 residues. Looked up from germline, CDR1 is SNHLY and CDR2 is FYNNEI. V was clipped by 3 bases and J by 4 bases, with 12 bases between them. CDR3 amino acids: CASSDEADLYGYTF. The CDR3 nucleotides read TGTGCCAGCAGTGACGAGGCCGACCTCTATGGCTACACCTTC.

The genes are TRBV5-1 and TRBJ2-1, with 16 bases fitting TRBD2. V dropped 7 bases and J dropped 4; count of bases not matched to a gene: 14. The CDR3 sequence is 19 residues long. Germline V lookup: CDR1 SGHRS, CDR2 YFSETQ. In DNA form, the CDR3 reads TGCGCCAGCCCTAGTCCGGGACTAGCGGGAGGGCCAACGTACAATGAGCAGTTCTTC. It translates to CASPSPGLAGGPTYNEQFF. Full variable domain (outside the CDR3, taken from reference TRBV5-1 and TRBJ2-1): KAGVTQTPRYLIKTRGQQVTLSCSPISGHRSVSWYQQTPGQGLQFLFEYFSETQRNKGNFPGRFSGRQFSNSRSEMNVSTLELGDSALYLCASPSPGLAGGPTYNEQFFGPGTRLTVL.

The V call is TRBV3-1 (or the pseudogene TRBV3-2), the J call TRBJ2-3; 9 bases fit TRBD2. CDR3 length: 15 amino acids. Germline lookup yields CDR1 LGHDT and CDR2 YNNKEL (reference sequence). The J segment lost 3 bases and the V segment lost 3 bases, leaving 4 bases of the junction unmatched. The CDR3 coding sequence is TGTGCCAGCAGCCACGGACTAGCGCTAACAGATACGCAGTATTTT. It translates to CASSHGLALTDTQYF.

This chain links TRBV2 with TRBJ1-2; D gene unclear. The CDR3 consists of 13 residues. Germline values: CDR1 SNHLY, CDR2 FYNNEI. Trimming took 5 bases from V and 2 from J, leaving 9 bases between them. CDR3 sequence reads: CASSQVLNYGYTF. CDR3 bases: TGTGCCAGCAGTCAGGTTTTGAACTATGGCTACACCTTC.

This chain uses TRBV6-5 with TRBJ2-6; possible D gene TRBD1, 6 bases. Germline V gene lookup returns CDR1 MNHEY and CDR2 SVGAGI. Trimming removed 6 bases at V and 3 bases at J, with 12 bases between. This CDR3 is 15 amino acids long. CDR3 coding DNA: TGTGCCAGCAGCGCACAGGGCAGTGGGGCCAACGTCCTGACTTTC. This translates into CASSAQGSGANVLTF.

The chain employs TRBV27 and TRBJ2-7; D uncertain. V dropped 0 bases and J dropped 9 bases, with 24 bases sitting between them. From germline, CDR1 is MNHEY and CDR2 SMNVEV (reference sequence). This CDR3 has 17 residues. CDR3 nucleotide sequence: TGTGCCAGCAGTTTATCGAATCGTGGTGGTGGGCCTACGAGGCAGTACTTC. Its translation is CASSLSNRGGGPTRQYF.